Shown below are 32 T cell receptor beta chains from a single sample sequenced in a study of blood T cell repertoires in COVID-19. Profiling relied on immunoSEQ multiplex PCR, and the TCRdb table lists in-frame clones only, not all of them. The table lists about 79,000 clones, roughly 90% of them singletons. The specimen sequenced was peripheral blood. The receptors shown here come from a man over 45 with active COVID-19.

CDR3 in DNA: TGTGCTAGTGGTTGGGGGGGCGAGCAGTTCTTC. Amino acid sequence: CASGWGGEQFF. The chain couples TRBV12-5 to TRBJ2-1; tentatively, D is TRBD2 (7 bases). This CDR3 is 11 amino acids long. Germline V gene sequence: CDR1 LGHNT, CDR2 FRNRAP. V lost 4 bases and J lost 10, with 8 bases in between.

CDR3 sequence: CASSRTESGEVEQYF. CDR3 DNA: TGTGCCAGTAGCAGGACAGAGAGCGGGGAGGTCGAGCAGTACTTC. V and J are TRBV19 and TRBJ2-7; a possible D gene is TRBD2 (7 bases). Germline V lookup: CDR1 LNHDA, CDR2 SQIVND (reference sequence). V lost 6 bases and J 6 bases, leaving 21 bases between the germline ends. This CDR3 region has 15 residues. The whole variable domain, filled in from reference TRBV19 and TRBJ2-7, reads DGGITQSPKYLFRKEGQNVTLSCEQNLNHDAMYWYRQDPGQGLRLIYYSQIVNDFQKGDIAEGYSVSREKKESFPLTVTSAQKNPTAFYLCASSRTESGEVEQYFGPGTRLTVT.

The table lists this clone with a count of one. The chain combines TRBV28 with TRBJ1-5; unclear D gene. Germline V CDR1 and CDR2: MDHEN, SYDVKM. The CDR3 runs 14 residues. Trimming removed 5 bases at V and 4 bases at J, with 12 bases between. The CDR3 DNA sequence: TGTGCCAGCAGTGGTCATATAGCAAATCAGCCCCAGCATTTT. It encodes CASSGHIANQPQHF.

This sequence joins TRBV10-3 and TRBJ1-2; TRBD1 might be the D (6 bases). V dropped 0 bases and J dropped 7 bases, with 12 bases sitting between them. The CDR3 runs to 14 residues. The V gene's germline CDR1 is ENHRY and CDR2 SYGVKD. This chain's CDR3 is CAISESTGQSGYTF. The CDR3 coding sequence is TGTGCCATCAGTGAGTCGACTGGACAGTCTGGCTACACCTTC.

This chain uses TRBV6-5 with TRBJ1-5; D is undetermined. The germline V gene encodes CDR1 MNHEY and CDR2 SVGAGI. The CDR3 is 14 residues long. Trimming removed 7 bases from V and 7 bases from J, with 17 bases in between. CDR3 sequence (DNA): TGTGCCAGCAACGACGACACCGGCCGGCAGCCCCAGCATTTT. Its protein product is CASNDDTGRQPQHF.

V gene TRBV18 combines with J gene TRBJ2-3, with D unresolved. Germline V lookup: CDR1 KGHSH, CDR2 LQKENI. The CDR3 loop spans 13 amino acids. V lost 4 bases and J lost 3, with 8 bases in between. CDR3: CASSQAITDTQYF. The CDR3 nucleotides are TGTGCCAGCTCACAAGCGATAACAGATACGCAGTATTTT.

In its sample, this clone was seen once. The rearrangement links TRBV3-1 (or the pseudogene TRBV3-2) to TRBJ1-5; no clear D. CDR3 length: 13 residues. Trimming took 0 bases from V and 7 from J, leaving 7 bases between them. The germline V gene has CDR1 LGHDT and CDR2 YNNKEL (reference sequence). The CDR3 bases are TGTGCCAGCAGCCAAGAAACTTCCCAGCCCCAGCATTTT. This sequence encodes CASSQETSQPQHF.

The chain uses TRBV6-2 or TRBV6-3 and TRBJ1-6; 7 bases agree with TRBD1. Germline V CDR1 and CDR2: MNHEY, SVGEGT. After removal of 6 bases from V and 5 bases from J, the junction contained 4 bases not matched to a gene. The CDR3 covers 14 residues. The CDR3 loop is CASSDGTDNSPLHF. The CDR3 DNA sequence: TGTGCCAGCAGCGACGGGACAGATAATTCACCCCTCCACTTT.

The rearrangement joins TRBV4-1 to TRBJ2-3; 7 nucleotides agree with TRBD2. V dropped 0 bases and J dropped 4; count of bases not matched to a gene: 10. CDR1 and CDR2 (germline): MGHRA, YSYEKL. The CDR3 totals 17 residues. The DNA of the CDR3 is TGCGCCAGCAGCCAAGATCTCAGAGGGAGGGCCTCAGATACGCAGTATTTT. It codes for CASSQDLRGRASDTQYF.

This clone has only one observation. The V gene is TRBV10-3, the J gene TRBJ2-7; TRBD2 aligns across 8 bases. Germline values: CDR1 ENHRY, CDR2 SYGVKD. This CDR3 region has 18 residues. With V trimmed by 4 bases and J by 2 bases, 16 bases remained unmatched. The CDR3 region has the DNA TGTGCCATCAGTGGTGGGCCCGGCACTAGCGGTAGCGCCTACGAGCAGTACTTC. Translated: CAISGGPGTSGSAYEQYF.

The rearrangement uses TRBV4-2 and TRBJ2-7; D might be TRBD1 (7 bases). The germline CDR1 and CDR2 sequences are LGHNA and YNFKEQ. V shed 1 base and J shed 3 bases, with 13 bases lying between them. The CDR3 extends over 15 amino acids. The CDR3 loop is CASSQGQGLDYEQYF. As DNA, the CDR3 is TGTGCCAGCAGCCAAGGACAGGGACTCGACTACGAGCAGTACTTC.

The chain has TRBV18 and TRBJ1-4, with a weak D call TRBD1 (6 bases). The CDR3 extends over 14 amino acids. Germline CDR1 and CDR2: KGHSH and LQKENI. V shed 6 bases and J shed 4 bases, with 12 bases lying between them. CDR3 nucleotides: TGTGCCAGCTCCACAGGGACATATAATGAAAAACTGTTTTTT. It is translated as CASSTGTYNEKLFF.

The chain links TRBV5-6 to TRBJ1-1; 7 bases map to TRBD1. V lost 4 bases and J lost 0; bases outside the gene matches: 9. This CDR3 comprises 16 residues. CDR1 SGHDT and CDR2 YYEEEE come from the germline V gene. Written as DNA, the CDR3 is TGTGCCAGCAGCATGGGACAGAGGAAGATGAACACTGAAGCTTTCTTT. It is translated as CASSMGQRKMNTEAFF.

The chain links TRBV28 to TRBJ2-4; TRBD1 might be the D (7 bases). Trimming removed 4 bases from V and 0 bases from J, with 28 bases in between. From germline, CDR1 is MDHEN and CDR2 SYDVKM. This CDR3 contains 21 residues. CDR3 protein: CASSSPDRERALAIAKNIQYF. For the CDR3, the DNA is TGTGCCAGCAGTTCTCCCGACAGGGAGCGGGCCCTAGCGATAGCCAAAAACATTCAGTACTTC.

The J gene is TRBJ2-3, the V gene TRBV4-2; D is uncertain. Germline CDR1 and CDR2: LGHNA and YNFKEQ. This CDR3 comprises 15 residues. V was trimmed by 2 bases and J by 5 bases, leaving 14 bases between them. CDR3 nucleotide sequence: TGTGCCAGCAGCCAACGAGTAGAGGCCGGAGATACGCAGTATTTT. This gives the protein CASSQRVEAGDTQYF.

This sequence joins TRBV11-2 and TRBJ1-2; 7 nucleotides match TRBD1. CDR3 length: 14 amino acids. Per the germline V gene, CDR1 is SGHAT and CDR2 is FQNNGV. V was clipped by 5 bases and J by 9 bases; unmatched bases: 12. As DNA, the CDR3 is TGTGCCAGCAGCCCGGAGGGGACAGTCCGGAGCTACACCTTC. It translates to CASSPEGTVRSYTF.

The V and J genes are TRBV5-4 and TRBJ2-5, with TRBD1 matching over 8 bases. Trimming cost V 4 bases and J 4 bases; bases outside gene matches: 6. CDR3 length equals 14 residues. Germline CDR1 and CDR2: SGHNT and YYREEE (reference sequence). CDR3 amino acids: CASSPDRVLETQYF. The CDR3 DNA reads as TGTGCCAGCAGCCCGGACAGGGTGCTAGAGACCCAGTACTTC.

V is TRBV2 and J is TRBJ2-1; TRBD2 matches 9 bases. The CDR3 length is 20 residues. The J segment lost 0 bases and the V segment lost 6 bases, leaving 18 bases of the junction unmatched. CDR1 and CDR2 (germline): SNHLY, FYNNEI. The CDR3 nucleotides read TGTGCCAGCAGCCGTGAGGCCAGCGGGGGGCCCTGGAGCTCCTACAATGAGCAGTTCTTC. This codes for CASSREASGGPWSSYNEQFF. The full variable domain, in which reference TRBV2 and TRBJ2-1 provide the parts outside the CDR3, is EPEVTQTPSHQVTQMGQEVILRCVPISNHLYFYWYRQILGQKVEFLVSFYNNEISEKSEIFDDQFSVERPDGSNFTLKIRSTKLEDSAMYFCASSREASGGPWSSYNEQFFGPGTRLTVL.

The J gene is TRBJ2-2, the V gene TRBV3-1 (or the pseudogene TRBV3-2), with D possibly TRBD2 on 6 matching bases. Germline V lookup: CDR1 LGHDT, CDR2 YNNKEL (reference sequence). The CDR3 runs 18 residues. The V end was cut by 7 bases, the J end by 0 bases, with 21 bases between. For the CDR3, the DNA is TGTGCCAGCAATCGGGGGATTGGATCAATCGCGAACACCGGGGAGCTGTTTTTT. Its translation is CASNRGIGSIANTGELFF.

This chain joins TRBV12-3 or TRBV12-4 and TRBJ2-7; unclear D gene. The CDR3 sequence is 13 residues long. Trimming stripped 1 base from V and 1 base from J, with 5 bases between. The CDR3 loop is CASSLGGSYEQYF. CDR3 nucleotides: TGTGCCAGCAGTTTAGGCGGTTCCTACGAGCAGTACTTC.

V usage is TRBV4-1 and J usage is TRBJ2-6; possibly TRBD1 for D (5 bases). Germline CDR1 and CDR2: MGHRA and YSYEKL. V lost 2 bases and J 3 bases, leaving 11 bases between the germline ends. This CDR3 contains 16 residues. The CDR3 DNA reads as TGCGCCAGCAGCCAAAAGGGGCTGCGTGGGGCCAACGTCCTGACTTTC. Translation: CASSQKGLRGANVLTF.

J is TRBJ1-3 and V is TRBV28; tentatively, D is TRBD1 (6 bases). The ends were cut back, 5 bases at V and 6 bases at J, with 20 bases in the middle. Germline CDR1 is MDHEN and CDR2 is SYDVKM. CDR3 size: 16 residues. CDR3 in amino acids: CASSPQGGQGLNTIYF. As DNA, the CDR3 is TGTGCCAGCAGTCCGCAAGGCGGGCAGGGGCTAAACACCATATATTTT.

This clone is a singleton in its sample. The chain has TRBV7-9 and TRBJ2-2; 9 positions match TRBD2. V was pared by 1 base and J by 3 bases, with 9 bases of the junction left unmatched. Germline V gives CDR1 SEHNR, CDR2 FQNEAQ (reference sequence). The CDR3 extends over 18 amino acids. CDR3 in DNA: TGTGCCAGCAGCTTAGAGGGATTTATAGCGGGGGACACCGGGGAGCTGTTTTTT. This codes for CASSLEGFIAGDTGELFF.

The CDR3 is CASSRRTGGPYEQYF. The CDR3 region has the DNA TGTGCCAGCAGCCGACGGACAGGGGGCCCCTACGAGCAGTACTTC. The V call is TRBV3-1 (or the pseudogene TRBV3-2), the J call TRBJ2-7, with 11 bases that match TRBD1. Trimming took 4 bases from V and 2 from J; bases not matched to a gene: 4. This CDR3 has 15 amino acids. Germline lookup yields CDR1 LGHDT and CDR2 YNNKEL (reference sequence).

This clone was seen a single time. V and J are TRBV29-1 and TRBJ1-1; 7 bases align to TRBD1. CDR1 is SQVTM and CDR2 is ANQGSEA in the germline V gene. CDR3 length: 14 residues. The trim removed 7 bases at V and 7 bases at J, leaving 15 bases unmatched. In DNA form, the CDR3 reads TGCAGCGCCCAAACCGGGACAGAGCTTAATGAAGCTTTCTTT. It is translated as CSAQTGTELNEAFF. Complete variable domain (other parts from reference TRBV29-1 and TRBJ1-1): SAVISQKPSRDICQRGTSLTIQCQVDSQVTMMFWYRQQPGQSLTLIATANQGSEATYESGFVIDKFPISRPNLTFSTLTVSNMSPEDSSIYLCSAQTGTELNEAFFGQGTRLTVV.

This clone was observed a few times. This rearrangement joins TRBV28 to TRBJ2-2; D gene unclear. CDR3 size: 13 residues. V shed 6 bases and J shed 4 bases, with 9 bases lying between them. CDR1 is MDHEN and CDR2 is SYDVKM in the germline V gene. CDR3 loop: CASRRRFTGELFF. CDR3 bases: TGTGCCAGCAGGCGGCGGTTCACCGGGGAGCTGTTTTTT.

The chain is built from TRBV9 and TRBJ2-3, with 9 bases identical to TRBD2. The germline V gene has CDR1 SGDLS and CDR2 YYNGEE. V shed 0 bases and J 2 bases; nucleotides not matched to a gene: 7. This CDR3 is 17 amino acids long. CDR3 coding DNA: TGTGCCAGCAGCGTAGAGGGAAGCGGGGGGACCACAGATACGCAGTATTTT. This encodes CASSVEGSGGTTDTQYF.

This chain's CDR3 is CASSRRTVPGNEQYF. The DNA for the CDR3 is TGTGCCAGCAGTCGGCGGACAGTCCCTGGGAACGAGCAGTACTTC. The chain combines TRBV27 with TRBJ2-7; possibly TRBD1 for D (6 bases). Germline lookup yields CDR1 MNHEY and CDR2 SMNVEV (reference sequence). V was shortened by 5 bases and J by 5 bases, with 19 bases between the two germline ends. The CDR3 covers 15 residues.

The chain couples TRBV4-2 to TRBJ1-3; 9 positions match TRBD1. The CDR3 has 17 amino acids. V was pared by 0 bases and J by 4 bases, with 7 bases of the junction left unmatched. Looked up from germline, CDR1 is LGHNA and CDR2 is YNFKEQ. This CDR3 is CASSQEGTGRPGNTIYF. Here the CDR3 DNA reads TGTGCCAGCAGCCAAGAAGGGACAGGGCGTCCCGGAAACACCATATATTTT.

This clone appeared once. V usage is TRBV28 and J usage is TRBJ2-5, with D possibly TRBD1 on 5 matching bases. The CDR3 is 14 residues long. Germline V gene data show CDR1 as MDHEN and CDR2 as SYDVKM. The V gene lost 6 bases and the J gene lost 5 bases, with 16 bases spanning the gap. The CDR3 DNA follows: TGTGCCAGCAGGCACAGGCTCCTAGGGGAGACCCAGTACTTC. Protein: CASRHRLLGETQYF.

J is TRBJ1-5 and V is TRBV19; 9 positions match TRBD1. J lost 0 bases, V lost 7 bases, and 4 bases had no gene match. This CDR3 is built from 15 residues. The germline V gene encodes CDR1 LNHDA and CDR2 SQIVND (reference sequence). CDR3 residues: CASIQTGGSNQPQHF. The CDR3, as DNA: TGTGCCAGTATCCAGACAGGGGGTAGCAATCAGCCCCAGCATTTT.

Here the CDR3 reads CASSTGLAGEERPVYNEQFF. DNA for the CDR3: TGTGCCAGCAGCACGGGACTAGCGGGAGAAGAGCGACCGGTCTACAATGAGCAGTTCTTC. The rearrangement links TRBV7-8 to TRBJ2-1; the match to TRBD2 covers 14 bases. J lost 3 bases, V lost 5 bases, and 15 bases had no gene match. The germline V gene has CDR1 SGHVS and CDR2 FQNEAQ. This CDR3 is built from 20 residues.